Presented here are 2 T cell receptor beta chains from one specimen sequenced in a study of CD8+ T cells in alopecia areata. As for treatment: oral pan-JAK inhibitor, 5-10 mg twice daily. In each case, RNA was isolated and then reverse transcribed into cDNA as the sequencing template. Clones were sequenced by immunoSEQ multiplex PCR, and TCRdb holds only the in-frame ones, with some missing. The sample consists of about 160,000 clones, just over 65% of them appearing once. The source material was CD4+ T cells sorted from blood, sampled at week 4, from a patient treated with tofacitinib. Receptors were obtained from a human donor with alopecia areata.

In regard to this clone: The identical CDR3 is also encoded by other nucleotide sequences in the sample. The rearrangement joins TRBV5-6 to TRBJ2-5, with 7 nucleotides matching TRBD1. Germline V gene data show CDR1 as SGHDT and CDR2 as YYEEEE. Germline trimming cut 0 bases from V and 3 bases from J; bases unmatched to any gene: 2. The length of the CDR3 is 14 residues. Here the CDR3 reads CASSLVGTEETQYF. CDR3 DNA sequence: TGTGCCAGCAGCTTGGTAGGGACAGAAGAGACCCAGTACTTC.

The chain has TRBV11-2 and TRBJ2-7; D is unclear. Trimming took off 3 bases at V and 2 bases at J, with 11 bases between the two ends. Looked up from germline, CDR1 is SGHAT and CDR2 is FQNNGV. The CDR3 is made up of 14 amino acids. The CDR3, as DNA: TGTGCCAGCAGCTTGTCGCGGCGACCCTACGAGCAGTACTTC. This gives the protein CASSLSRRPYEQYF.